This T cell receptor (beta chain) was observed in a study of CD8+ T cells in alopecia areata. Study results and limitations: Clonality in lesional scalp, especially alopecia totalis/universalis, exceeded that of normal scalp. Sharing of TCRs across patients appeared less clear than in mice, possibly for HLA-related reasons.

Turning to this clone: As yet, its antigen is unknown.

Following RNA extraction, reverse transcription yielded cDNA that acted as the sequencing template. The table came from immunoSEQ multiplex PCR; TCRdb's copy has only in-frame clones and leaves some out. The sample records fewer than 200,000 clones, 59% being singletons. Trimming took off 6 bases at V and 7 bases at J, with 18 bases between the two ends. The CDR3 extends over 13 amino acids. Germline-derived CDR1 and CDR2 are SQVTM and ANQGSEA. The sequencing used CD4+ T cells sorted from blood, collected at week 0. This TCR came from a human donor with alopecia areata. The V call is TRBV29-1, the J call TRBJ1-2; tentative D call: TRBD1 (6 bases). DNA of the CDR3: TGCAGCGTAAGGGGGAGACAGGCGATTGGCTACACCTTC. Its protein is CSVRGRQAIGYTF.